This T cell receptor beta chain was retrieved from a study of blood T cell repertoires in COVID-19. At the level of the study: The United States, Italy and Spain supplied acute and convalescent COVID-19 samples.

Authors' analysis steps: How many nucleated cells were present was estimated from reference gene primer amplification. Sequencing used immunoSEQ multiplex PCR; TCRdb keeps in-frame clones, though not all of them. D and trimming were read from the DNA, whereas the V and J calls and clone size are those reported in that table. The sample includes about 250,000 clones, roughly 83% of them seen just once. V dropped 5 bases and J dropped 1 base, with 20 bases sitting between them. The CDR3 loop spans 17 amino acids. Per the germline V gene, CDR1 is SGHTA and CDR2 is FQGNSA. Sequenced material: peripheral blood. This TCR was recovered from an elderly man with acute or convalescent COVID-19. The rearrangement joins TRBV7-2 to TRBJ1-2, with TRBD1 as a possible D gene (6 bases). CDR3 protein: CASSIHPGTILNYGYTF. The CDR3 DNA sequence: TGTGCCAGCAGCATACACCCCGGGACAATACTTAACTATGGCTACACCTTC.